One and the same sample provided the 13 T cell receptor beta chains below, sequenced in a study of human CD8 memory T cell subsets. Researchers made TCR beta libraries via UMI-labeled 5' RACE. Each CDR3 protein gets one entry in TCRdb, which reprocessed the 5' RACE reads and gives no DNA. This sample's table reports roughly 3,500 distinct CDR3 sequences. Sequences were obtained from CD8+ T cells from PBMCs. These TCRs come from a human donor in good health.

V is TRBV20-1 and J is TRBJ2-1; TCRdb designates TRBD2, a call that cannot be tested without DNA. Germline assignment: CDR1 DFQATT and CDR2 SNEGSKA (reference sequence). The CDR3 has 16 amino acids. The CDR3 sequence is CSARRMGGPSYNEQFF.

This clonotype shows up as medium-sized by frequency. This chain links TRBV27 with TRBJ2-2. Germline V gene sequence: CDR1 MNHEY, CDR2 SMNVEV (reference sequence). This CDR3 has 14 residues. CDR3 residues: CASSLGSSAGELFF.

CDR3 region: CASSLGTSAGEQYF. The V gene is TRBV6-2 or TRBV6-3, the J gene TRBJ2-7; there is no DNA to check the TCRdb D call of TRBD1. CDR3 length equals 14 residues. CDR1 is MNHEY and CDR2 is SVGEGT in the germline V gene.

This clonotype shows up as medium-sized by frequency. The rearrangement links TRBV28 to TRBJ2-3; lacking DNA, the TRBD2 call made by TCRdb goes unchecked. Germline values: CDR1 MDHEN, CDR2 SYDVKM. The CDR3 loop spans 19 amino acids. This chain's CDR3 is CASSSTQWTSGAGADTQYF. The full variable domain, in which reference TRBV28 and TRBJ2-3 provide the parts outside the CDR3, is DVKVTQSSRYLVKRTGEKVFLECVQDMDHENMFWYRQDPGLGLRLIYFSYDVKMKEKGDIPEGYSVSREKKERFSLILESASTNQTSMYLCASSSTQWTSGAGADTQYFGPGTRLTVL.

This clonotype registers medium-sized by frequency. The chain combines TRBV20-1 with TRBJ1-5; lacking DNA, the TRBD1 call made by TCRdb goes unchecked. The CDR3 contains 15 residues. Germline lookup yields CDR1 DFQATT and CDR2 SNEGSKA (reference sequence). The CDR3 loop is CSASDPGRQNQPQHF.

Its frequency marks this clonotype as medium-sized (0.01 to 0.1%). This chain uses TRBV6-6 with TRBJ1-1; without DNA, the TCRdb call of TRBD1 cannot be checked. Germline V gene data show CDR1 as MNHNY and CDR2 as SVGAGI (reference sequence). The length of the CDR3 is 14 residues. CDR3 residues: CASSYSPGATEAFF.

This clonotype is deemed medium-sized by its frequency. The chain carries TRBV19 and TRBJ2-7; TCRdb names TRBD2, which stays unverified in the absence of DNA. The germline gives CDR1 LNHDA, CDR2 SQIVND (reference sequence). CDR3 length: 13 amino acids. The CDR3 protein is CASSRMEGTEQYF. Combining the CDR3 with reference TRBV19 and TRBJ2-7 gives the whole variable domain DGGITQSPKYLFRKEGQNVTLSCEQNLNHDAMYWYRQDPGQGLRLIYYSQIVNDFQKGDIAEGYSVSREKKESFPLTVTSAQKNPTAFYLCASSRMEGTEQYFGPGTRLTVT.

By frequency, this clonotype registers medium-sized. The V call is TRBV29-1, the J call TRBJ2-3; the TCRdb call, TRBD1, lacks DNA for checking. Germline loops: CDR1 SQVTM, CDR2 ANQGSEA. The CDR3 is made up of 13 amino acids. CDR3 residues: CSVPGVVTDTQYF.

V and J are TRBV4-2 and TRBJ2-1; the TCRdb call, TRBD2, lacks DNA for checking. Looked up from germline, CDR1 is LGHNA and CDR2 is YNFKEQ. The CDR3 contains 15 residues. CDR3 sequence reads: CASSQDAGGYNEQFF.

In terms of frequency, this clonotype is medium-sized. The chain recombines TRBV27 with TRBJ2-1; without DNA, the TCRdb call of TRBD1 cannot be checked. The CDR3 extends over 15 amino acids. Looked up from germline, CDR1 is MNHEY and CDR2 is SMNVEV (reference sequence). The CDR3 here is CASSLMVGAYNEQFF.

Its frequency marks this clonotype as medium-sized. The V and J genes are TRBV2 and TRBJ1-6. The CDR3 is made up of 16 amino acids. From germline, CDR1 is SNHLY and CDR2 FYNNEI. The CDR3 is CASRGYGSSYNSPLHF.

Measured by frequency, this clonotype is medium-sized. V and J are TRBV5-4 and TRBJ1-1; no DNA is available, so the TRBD1 call from TCRdb remains unchecked. The CDR3 is made up of 14 amino acids. Germline V CDR1 and CDR2: SGHNT, YYREEE (reference sequence). CDR3 in amino acids: CASSSTGFNTEAFF.

Its frequency marks this clonotype as medium-sized. The chain is built from TRBV27 and TRBJ1-2; TCRdb reports TRBD1, a call that lacks DNA to check it against. Germline values: CDR1 MNHEY, CDR2 SMNVEV (reference sequence). The CDR3 extends over 17 amino acids. The CDR3 spells CASSLSASGQGAYGYTF.